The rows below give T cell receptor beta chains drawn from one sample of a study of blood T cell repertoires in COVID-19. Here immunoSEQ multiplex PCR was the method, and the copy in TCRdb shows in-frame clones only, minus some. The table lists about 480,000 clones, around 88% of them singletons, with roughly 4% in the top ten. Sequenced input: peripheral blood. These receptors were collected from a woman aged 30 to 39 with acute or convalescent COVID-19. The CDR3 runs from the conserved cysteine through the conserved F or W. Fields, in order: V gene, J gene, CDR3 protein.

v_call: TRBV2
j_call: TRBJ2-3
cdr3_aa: CASSEVGGGADTQYF

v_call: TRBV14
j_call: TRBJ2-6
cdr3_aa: CASSQDRKSSGANVLTF

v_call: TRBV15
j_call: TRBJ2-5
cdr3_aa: CATSHKTTSPTAQYF

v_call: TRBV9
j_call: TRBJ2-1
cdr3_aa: CASSASDNFNEQFF

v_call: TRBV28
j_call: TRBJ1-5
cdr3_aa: CASNRDRGYSNQPQHF

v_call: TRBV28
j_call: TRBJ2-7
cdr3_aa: CAVLSSSYEQYF

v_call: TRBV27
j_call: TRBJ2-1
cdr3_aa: CASRARRDNPYNEQFF

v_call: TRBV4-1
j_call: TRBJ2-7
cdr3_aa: CASSQGLRGSNEQYF

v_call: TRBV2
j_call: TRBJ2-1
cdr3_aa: CASRGTGKITYNEQFF

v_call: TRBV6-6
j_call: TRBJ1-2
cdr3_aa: CASSHGNLTGTGVLNYGYTF

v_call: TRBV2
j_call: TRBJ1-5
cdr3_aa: CASSGTGGNQPQHF

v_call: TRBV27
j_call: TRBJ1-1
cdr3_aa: CATGGGAEAFF

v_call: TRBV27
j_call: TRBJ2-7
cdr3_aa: CASTQTSVEQYF

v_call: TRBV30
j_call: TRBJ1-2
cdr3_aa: CAWSRTSERGYTF

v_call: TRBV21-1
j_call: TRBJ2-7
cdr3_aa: CASSARFSYEQYF

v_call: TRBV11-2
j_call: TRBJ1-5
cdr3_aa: CASSLDTGGNQPQHF

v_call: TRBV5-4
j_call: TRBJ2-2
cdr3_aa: CASSLAGGSTGELFF

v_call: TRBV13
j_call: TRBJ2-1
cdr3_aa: CASSSPTGQTYNEQFF

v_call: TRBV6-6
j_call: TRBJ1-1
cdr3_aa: CASSYADREAFF

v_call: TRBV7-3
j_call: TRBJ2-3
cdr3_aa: CASSGSGASTDTQYF

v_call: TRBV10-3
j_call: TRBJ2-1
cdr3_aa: CAGSKTGYNEQFF

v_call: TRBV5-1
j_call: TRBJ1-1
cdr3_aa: CASSSDTQKNTEAFF

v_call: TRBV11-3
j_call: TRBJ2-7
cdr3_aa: CASSPRGSAEQYF

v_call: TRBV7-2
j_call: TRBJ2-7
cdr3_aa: CASSFRGQGVSYEQYF

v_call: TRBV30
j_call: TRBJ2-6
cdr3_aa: CAWRAVAGANVLTF

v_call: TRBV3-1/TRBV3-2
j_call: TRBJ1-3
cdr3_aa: CASSKRGGSGNTIYF

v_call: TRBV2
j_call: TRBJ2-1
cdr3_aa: CASSEGSSGGYNEQFF

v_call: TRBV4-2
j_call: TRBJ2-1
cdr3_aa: CASSQIGGGSYNEQFF

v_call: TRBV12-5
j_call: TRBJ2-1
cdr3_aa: CASGLVIDPTGWGQINEQFF

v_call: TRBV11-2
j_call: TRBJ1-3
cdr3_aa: CASSRTGDGNTIYF

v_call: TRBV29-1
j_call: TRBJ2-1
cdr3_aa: CSVEFFAAYNEQFF

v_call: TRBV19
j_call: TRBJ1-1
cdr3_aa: CASRQGRTEAFF

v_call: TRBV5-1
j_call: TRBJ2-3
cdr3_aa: CASSLAGLAGDSTDTQYF

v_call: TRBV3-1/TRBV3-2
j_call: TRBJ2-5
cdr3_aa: CASSQDDGVSGPTQETQYF

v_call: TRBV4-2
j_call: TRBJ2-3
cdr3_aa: CASSQNSGAFSTDTQYF

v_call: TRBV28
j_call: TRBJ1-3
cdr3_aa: CASKGAGTGINTIYF

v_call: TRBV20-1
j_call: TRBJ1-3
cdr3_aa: CSASSQGYSSGNTIYF

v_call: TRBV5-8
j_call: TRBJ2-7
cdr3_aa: CASSSLLSGGVIYEQYF

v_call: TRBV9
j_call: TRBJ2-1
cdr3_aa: CASSPSGASYNEQFF

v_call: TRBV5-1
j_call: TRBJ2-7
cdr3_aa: CASRSPGQNYEQYF

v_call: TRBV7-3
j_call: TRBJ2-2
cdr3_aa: CASSLLGQGASGELFF

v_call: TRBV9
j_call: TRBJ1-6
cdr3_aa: CASSPQTGTYNSPLHF

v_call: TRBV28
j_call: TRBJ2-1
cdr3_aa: CASSGGRVAYNEQFF

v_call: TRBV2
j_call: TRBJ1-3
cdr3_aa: CASSGLSSGNTIYF

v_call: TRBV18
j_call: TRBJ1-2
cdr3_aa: CASSPEEGYGYTF

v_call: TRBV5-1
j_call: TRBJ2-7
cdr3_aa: CASSPTVAGGPFHEQYF

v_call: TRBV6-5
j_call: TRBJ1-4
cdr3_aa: CASSSGGLGEKLFF

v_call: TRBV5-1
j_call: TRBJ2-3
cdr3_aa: CASGLGRFSTDTQYF

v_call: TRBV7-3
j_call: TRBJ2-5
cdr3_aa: CASSVSGTSGQETQYF

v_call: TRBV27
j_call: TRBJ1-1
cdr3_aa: CASSRQGPGDTEAFF

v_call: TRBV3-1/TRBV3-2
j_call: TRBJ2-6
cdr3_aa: CASSQDSGGLGANVLTF

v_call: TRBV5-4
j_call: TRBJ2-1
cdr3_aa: CASRQATSNEQFF

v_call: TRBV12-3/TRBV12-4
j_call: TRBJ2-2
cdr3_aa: CASSWGSGELFF